This T cell receptor (beta chain) was captured by sequencing in a study of CD8 T cells in ankylosing spondylitis. Study-wide results and limits: Several of the motif variants were reported before in synovial fluid and blood from reactive arthritis. Within matched ankylosing spondylitis synovial fluid, disease-linked clones were reportedly significantly enriched. Typical of ankylosing spondylitis blood, it appeared, was a TCR beta motif of seven to nine highly homologous variants. The authors found the disease-linked clones to be CD8+ and relatively rare in peripheral blood.

By quantitative 5'-RACE with molecular barcodes, the TCR beta libraries were made. TCRdb recomputed calls from the 5' RACE reads with MiXCR, one row per CDR3 protein. This sample has 700,000 to 1,000,000 distinct CDR3 sequences; about 11% occur once, and the top ten carry 0.51%. J lost 7 bases, V lost 6 bases, and 4 bases had no gene match. The CDR3 totals 13 residues. This clonotype was detected only a few times. The antigen is unknown. V gene TRBV12-3 or TRBV12-4 combines with J gene TRBJ2-1; 9 positions agree with TRBD2. The sequenced sample consisted of blood, either unsorted or a sorted T cell fraction (not recorded which). The TCR was taken from a male donor with ankylosing spondylitis. CDR3 bases: TGTGCCAGCAGGCTAGCGGGACGGAATGAGCAGTTCTTC. Its protein product is CASRLAGRNEQFF.